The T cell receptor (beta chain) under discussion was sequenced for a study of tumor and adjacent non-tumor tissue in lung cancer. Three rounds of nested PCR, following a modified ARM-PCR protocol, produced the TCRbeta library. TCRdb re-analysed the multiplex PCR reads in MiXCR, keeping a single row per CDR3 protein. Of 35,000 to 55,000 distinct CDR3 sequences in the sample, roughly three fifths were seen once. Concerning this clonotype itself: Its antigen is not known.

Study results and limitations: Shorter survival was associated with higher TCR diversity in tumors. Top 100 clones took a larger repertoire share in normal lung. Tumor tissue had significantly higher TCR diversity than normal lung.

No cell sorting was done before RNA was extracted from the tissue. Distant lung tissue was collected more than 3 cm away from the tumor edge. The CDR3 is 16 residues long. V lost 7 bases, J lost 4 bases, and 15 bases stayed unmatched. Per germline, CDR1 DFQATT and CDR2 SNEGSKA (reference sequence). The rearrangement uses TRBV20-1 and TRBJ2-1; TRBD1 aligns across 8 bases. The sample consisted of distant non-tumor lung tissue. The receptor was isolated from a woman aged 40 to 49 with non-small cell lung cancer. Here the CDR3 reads CSVGALQGVAYNEQFF. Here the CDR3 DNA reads TGCAGTGTTGGGGCCTTACAGGGGGTCGCATACAATGAGCAGTTCTTC.